Listed below are T cell receptor beta chains from one sample, sequenced in a study of CD8 T cells in Susac syndrome. TCRdb used MiXCR to reprocess the immunoSEQ multiplex PCR reads, holding one entry per CDR3 protein. The data hold some 260,000 distinct CDR3 sequences, with about 85% observed a single time. The specimen was CD8+ T cells from PBMCs. The receptors originated from a human donor with multiple sclerosis. The CDR3 runs from the conserved cysteine through the conserved F or W.

v_call	cdr3_aa
TRBV27	CASSLRGWRSPLHF
TRBV27	CASSLPDRYNEQFF
TRBV12-3/TRBV12-4	CASSPREEASGPQETQYF
TRBV30	CAWSVTGSSGNTIYF
TRBV14	CASSQGKYYQETQYF
TRBV5-1	CASGGGWNTEAFF
TRBV5-6	CASSLEGSRGGNEQFF
TRBV27	CASSPVAGYNEQFF
TRBV5-6	CASSYLMGLAGGTDTQYF
TRBV15	CATSRRLNADRATDTQYF
TRBV28	CASSSADGDSVANVLTF
TRBV19	CASTIRVEHRDTGELFF
TRBV12-3/TRBV12-4	CATRPGIYTGELFF
TRBV13	CASSLGLAASYEQYF
TRBV7-9	CASSSGDREGAFF
TRBV18	CASSTDPGGYTF
TRBV19	CASSIGTEAFF
TRBV27	CASSHGYTF
TRBV7-9	CASSLQWETQYF
TRBV20-1	CSAGSGRSYEQYF
TRBV6-6	CASLHPDGTSGGTQYF
TRBV7-2	CASSWRWRRAGYNEQFF
TRBV12-3/TRBV12-4	CASSLGPQTGELFF
TRBV27	CASRLLGGEAEAFF
TRBV28	CASTWDRAITEASF
TRBV27	CASSLIGRSEFF
TRBV12-3/TRBV12-4	CASSLSGLAGASEQFF
TRBV7-9	CASSSVRQRNQPQHF
TRBV9	CASSVDGGRQPQHF
TRBV5-1	CASSLDRGGHNEQFF
TRBV27	CASSTGRNYGYTF
TRBV27	CASTASWGAYNEQFF
TRBV7-9	CASSLVLTGGLRKAFF
TRBV20-1	CSASWAGAYNEQFF
TRBV28	CASSKTGDTGELFF
TRBV27	CASSLSSSGQYF
TRBV7-9	CASSPPGRTNEKLFF
TRBV28	CASSPVMNTEAFF
TRBV19	CASSIIPQRESTGELFF
TRBV5-1	CASNPGSGEKLFF
TRBV27	CASSLIGTGNTEAFF
TRBV24-1	CATSDGQGNSPLHF
TRBV20-1	CSARVRGTNTEAFF
TRBV7-9	CASSPGLAGGVSYEQYF
TRBV27	CASSDGRSYGYTF
TRBV7-9	CASSLGTLNIQYF
TRBV7-6	CASSLHGGLAGLKNIQYF
TRBV7-2	CASSPVLHEQYF
TRBV7-9	CASSPTRTSQETQYF
TRBV7-9	CASSKGANEQFF
TRBV27	CASSPRQGTNTGELFF